The 32 T cell receptor beta chains below were found in one sample sequenced in a study of human T cells and chemical hapten exposure. One entry per CDR3 protein, called by TCRdb with MiXCR from the 5' RACE reads. The table records about 140,000 distinct CDR3 sequences, approximately 4% of them present only once. The total RNA was obtained from whole blood that was not fractionated. The origin of the receptors is a female donor in good health.

This clonotype has a count of ten or more. The V and J genes are TRBV12-3 or TRBV12-4 and TRBJ1-3; D call uncertain. The CDR3 contains 14 residues. Between the trimmed V and J ends, which lost 7 bases and 0 bases, there was a span of 10 bases. The CDR3, as DNA: TGTGCCAGCATCCTGCCGAGCTCTGGAAACACCATATATTTT. It codes for CASILPSSGNTIYF.

The genes are TRBV18 and TRBJ1-2, with D perhaps matching TRBD1 (5 bases). The germline CDR1 and CDR2 sequences are KGHSH and LQKENI. CDR3 length: 16 amino acids. V was trimmed by 6 bases and J by 4 bases, leaving 21 bases between them. The chain's CDR3 is CASSPLRGEGGYGYTF. The CDR3 DNA sequence: TGTGCCAGCTCTCCCCTCCGGGGGGAAGGTGGCTATGGCTACACCTTC.

This clonotype has at least ten counts. This chain uses TRBV7-2 with TRBJ1-6; D is perhaps TRBD1 (6 bases). V was shortened by 5 bases and J by 4 bases, with 18 bases between the two germline ends. Germline V gives CDR1 SGHTA, CDR2 FQGNSA. This CDR3 has 17 amino acids. The CDR3, as DNA: TGTGCCAGCAGCGAGCAGCCGGGACAACTATATAATTCACCCCTCCACTTT. Amino acid sequence: CASSEQPGQLYNSPLHF.

V and J are TRBV4-2 and TRBJ2-3; 7 nucleotides match TRBD2. V shed 1 base, J shed 0 bases, and the junction held 7 bases outside the gene matches. This CDR3 has 17 amino acids. Germline lookup yields CDR1 LGHNA and CDR2 YNFKEQ. The CDR3 region is CASSQVVGGGSTDTQYF. The CDR3 nucleotides are TGTGCCAGCAGCCAAGTTGTCGGGGGAGGGAGCACAGATACGCAGTATTTT.

The sample holds many counts of this clonotype. This chain connects TRBV4-1 to TRBJ2-5; no definite D call. The CDR3 covers 18 residues. With 2 bases removed from V and 3 bases from J, the gap between germline ends came to 22 bases. Germline CDR1 MGHRA, CDR2 YSYEKL. CDR3 DNA sequence: TGCGCCAGCAGCCAAACCCCCCTCGGTTCGATCAGCAAAGAGACCCAGTACTTC. Its translation is CASSQTPLGSISKETQYF.

This chain uses TRBV5-6 with TRBJ1-5; 9 bases agree with TRBD1. The V and J ends lost 3 bases and 1 base, in that order; junction bases with no gene match: 8. Germline CDR1 is SGHDT and CDR2 is YYEEEE. The CDR3 runs 17 residues. The CDR3 sequence: CASSWYRGRGSNQPQHF. CDR3 nucleotide sequence: TGTGCCAGCAGCTGGTACAGGGGGCGCGGAAGCAATCAGCCCCAGCATTTT.

In its sample, this clonotype was seen many times. The rearrangement joins TRBV4-2 to TRBJ2-3; D call uncertain. CDR3 length equals 15 residues. Trimming removed 1 base at V and 0 bases at J, with 8 bases between. Germline V lookup: CDR1 LGHNA, CDR2 YNFKEQ. Here the CDR3 DNA reads TGTGCCAGCAGCCAAGGTCTGTATAGCACAGATACGCAGTATTTT. Translating gives CASSQGLYSTDTQYF.

Regarding this clonotype: A much larger clonotype is one base distant, so this may be a read error. The V and J genes are TRBV6-2 or TRBV6-3 and TRBJ2-3; a weak D match, TRBD1 (5 bases). Germline CDR1 and CDR2: MNHEY and SVGEGT. The CDR3 has 13 residues. V was pared by 6 bases and J by 1 base, with 8 bases between. The CDR3 reads CASRDSGTDTQYF. In DNA, the CDR3 is TGTGCCAGCAGAGACAGTGGCACAGATACGCAGTATTTT.

This clonotype was recorded many times. The rearrangement uses TRBV7-9 and TRBJ1-3; D may be TRBD1 (5 bases). Between the trimmed V and J ends, which lost 0 bases and 4 bases, there was a span of 10 bases. Germline V lookup: CDR1 SEHNR, CDR2 FQNEAQ (reference sequence). The length of the CDR3 is 15 residues. CDR3 bases: TGTGCCAGCAGCTTAGCCGGGACCGTAGGAAACACCATATATTTT. It encodes CASSLAGTVGNTIYF.

This clonotype was seen at least ten times. The chain has TRBV28 and TRBJ1-2; 10 nucleotides agree with TRBD1. Germline CDR1 is MDHEN and CDR2 is SYDVKM. This CDR3 has 15 residues. The V segment lost 5 bases and the J segment 2 bases; nucleotides outside the gene matches: 5. Here the CDR3 DNA reads TGTGCCAGCAGTGGACCGGGACAGGGGAACTATGGCTACACCTTC. Translated: CASSGPGQGNYGYTF.

As concerns this clonotype: A much more abundant neighbour one base away suggests this may be a read error. The chain recombines TRBV5-6 with TRBJ2-3; D is perhaps TRBD2 (7 bases). The CDR3 length is 14 residues. From germline, CDR1 is SGHDT and CDR2 YYEEEE. CDR3 in DNA: TGTGCCAGCAGCACACGGGGGGCCGGGGATACGCTGTATTTT. Its protein product is CASSTRGAGDTLYF.

This clonotype appeared many times. The J gene is TRBJ2-7, the V gene TRBV7-2, with D possibly matching TRBD2 (5 bases). Trimming cost V 0 bases and J 10 bases, with 13 bases left between them. The germline gives CDR1 SGHTA, CDR2 FQGNSA. The CDR3 is made up of 13 amino acids. CDR3 DNA: TGTGCCAGCAGCTTAGCCCGGACCGGGGAACAGTACTTC. Its protein product is CASSLARTGEQYF.

This clonotype was counted a few times. The V call is TRBV5-1, the J call TRBJ1-4, with 10 bases lining up with TRBD1. Trimming took 3 bases from V and 8 from J; bases not matched to a gene: 10. The CDR3 runs to 16 residues. Germline V gene sequence: CDR1 SGHRS, CDR2 YFSETQ. CDR3 region: CASSSRPPGQGEKLFF. The CDR3 nucleotides read TGCGCCAGCAGCTCTCGACCCCCGGGACAGGGGGAAAAACTGTTTTTT. Full variable domain (outside the CDR3, taken from reference TRBV5-1 and TRBJ1-4): KAGVTQTPRYLIKTRGQQVTLSCSPISGHRSVSWYQQTPGQGLQFLFEYFSETQRNKGNFPGRFSGRQFSNSRSEMNVSTLELGDSALYLCASSSRPPGQGEKLFFGSGTQLSVL.

This clonotype was detected ten times or more. V is TRBV5-1 and J is TRBJ2-7; D gene unclear. V was trimmed by 2 bases and J by 5 bases, leaving 5 bases between them. Germline-derived CDR1 and CDR2 are SGHRS and YFSETQ. The CDR3 totals 11 residues. CDR3 residues: CASSFRDEQYF. The CDR3 DNA reads as TGCGCCAGCAGCTTTAGGGACGAGCAGTACTTC. The full variable domain, in which reference TRBV5-1 and TRBJ2-7 provide the parts outside the CDR3, is KAGVTQTPRYLIKTRGQQVTLSCSPISGHRSVSWYQQTPGQGLQFLFEYFSETQRNKGNFPGRFSGRQFSNSRSEMNVSTLELGDSALYLCASSFRDEQYFGPGTRLTVT.

A remark on this clonotype: A much larger clonotype is one base distant, so this may be a read error. This chain uses TRBV6-5 with TRBJ1-2, with TRBD1 matching over 10 bases. Germline V gene lookup returns CDR1 MNHEY and CDR2 SVGAGI. This CDR3 comprises 14 residues. CDR3 residues: CASSVLGQGIGYNF. The DNA for the CDR3 is TGTGCCAGCAGTGTCCTGGGACAGGGGATAGGCTACAACTTC.

The chain combines TRBV10-3 with TRBJ2-7, with 14 bases lining up with TRBD2. J was trimmed by 9 bases and V by 9 bases; bases with no gene match: 4. CDR1 and CDR2 from the germline V gene are ENHRY and SYGVKD. The CDR3 sequence is 12 residues long. The CDR3 reads CAMGLAGEVQYF. The CDR3 DNA reads as TGTGCCATGGGACTAGCGGGGGAAGTGCAGTACTTC.

This clonotype appeared many times. V is TRBV5-1 and J is TRBJ2-3, with D hard to call. Trimming took 0 bases from V and 0 from J, leaving 5 bases between them. The CDR3 is 14 amino acids. CDR1 is SGHRS, CDR2 YFSETQ, per germline. CDR3 in amino acids: CASSLGRSTDTQYF. The CDR3 DNA follows: TGCGCCAGCAGCTTGGGCCGGAGCACAGATACGCAGTATTTT.

Many counts were recorded for this clonotype. The chain couples TRBV18 to TRBJ2-1, with D possibly matching TRBD2 (6 bases). CDR1 is KGHSH, CDR2 LQKENI, per germline. Trimming stripped 5 bases from V and 2 bases from J, with 13 bases between. This CDR3 spans 15 amino acids. The CDR3 bases are TGTGCCAGCTCATTAGCGGACGACCCCTACAATGAGCAGTTCTTC. It translates to CASSLADDPYNEQFF. Variable domain in full (rest from reference TRBV18 and TRBJ2-1): NAGVMQNPRHLVRRRGQEARLRCSPMKGHSHVYWYRQLPEEGLKFMVYLQKENIIDESGMPKERFSAEFPKEGPSILRIQQVVRGDSAAYFCASSLADDPYNEQFFGPGTRLTVL.

This clonotype has at least ten counts. The CDR3 bases are TGTGCCAGCAGTGATATGCAGGGAGGGCCTTCACCCCTCCACTTT. Protein product: CASSDMQGGPSPLHF. This chain uses TRBV2 with TRBJ1-6; the D gene is possibly TRBD1 (5 bases). The CDR3 covers 15 residues. Germline V gene data show CDR1 as SNHLY and CDR2 as FYNNEI. V dropped 3 bases and J dropped 9 bases, with 15 bases sitting between them.

This chain connects TRBV28 to TRBJ1-1; 8 positions match TRBD1. This CDR3 has 18 residues. Unmatched junction bases numbered 17, after V lost 4 bases and J lost 4 bases. Germline CDR1 reads MDHEN; CDR2 reads SYDVKM. CDR3 loop: CASSSTGVTGFRGTEAFF. DNA of the CDR3: TGTGCCAGCAGTTCGACAGGGGTGACGGGTTTTAGGGGCACTGAAGCTTTCTTT.

This clonotype has a count of ten or more. V usage is TRBV5-1 and J usage is TRBJ2-3, with D perhaps matching TRBD2 (6 bases). CDR3 length: 15 amino acids. V was pared by 7 bases and J by 0 bases, with 15 bases between. Germline CDR1 and CDR2: SGHRS and YFSETQ. DNA of the CDR3: TGCGCCAGCTGCGCTAGCGACCCCAGCACAGATACGCAGTATTTT. It encodes CASCASDPSTDTQYF.

This clonotype has a count of ten or more. The chain has TRBV29-1 and TRBJ2-7; the D is unclear. V dropped 1 base and J dropped 3 bases, with 4 bases sitting between them. Germline assignment: CDR1 SQVTM and CDR2 ANQGSEA. This CDR3 region has 11 residues. For the CDR3, the DNA is TGCAGCGTTGAAGCGAGCTACGAGCAGTACTTC. Translated, it gives CSVEASYEQYF.

This clonotype showed up many times. The chain links TRBV6-1 to TRBJ2-7; 7 bases line up with TRBD1. Trimming at V came to 6 bases and at J to 2 bases, leaving 10 bases not matched to a gene. The CDR3 spans 15 residues. Germline V gene sequence: CDR1 MNHNS, CDR2 SASEGT. The DNA of the CDR3 is TGTGCCAGCAGACACTCCGGGACAGTTGCCTACGAGCAGTACTTC. Amino acids: CASRHSGTVAYEQYF.

This clonotype showed up many times. DNA of the CDR3: TGTGCCAGTAGCCCGACAGGGCCCAATCAGCCCCAGCATTTT. The encoded protein is CASSPTGPNQPQHF. V and J are TRBV19 and TRBJ1-5; 7 bases are a match to TRBD1. The trim removed 6 bases at V and 3 bases at J, leaving 5 bases unmatched. Germline V gives CDR1 LNHDA, CDR2 SQIVND (reference sequence). The CDR3 runs 14 residues. Based on the CDR3 plus reference TRBV19 and TRBJ1-5, the full variable domain is DGGITQSPKYLFRKEGQNVTLSCEQNLNHDAMYWYRQDPGQGLRLIYYSQIVNDFQKGDIAEGYSVSREKKESFPLTVTSAQKNPTAFYLCASSPTGPNQPQHFGDGTRLSIL.

Ten or more counts support this clonotype. This chain connects TRBV20-1 to TRBJ1-1; tentatively, D is TRBD1 (6 bases). Germline V CDR1 and CDR2: DFQATT, SNEGSKA (reference sequence). V lost 0 bases to trimming and J lost 5 bases, with 16 bases between them. The CDR3 is made up of 15 amino acids. CDR3 nucleotide sequence: TGCAGTGCTAGAGATCTGAGAGGGGGGTGGACTGAAGCTTTCTTT. It is translated as CSARDLRGGWTEAFF.

This clonotype was counted many times. This chain connects TRBV3-1 to TRBJ1-1; D is unresolved. V was shortened by 1 base and J by 1 base, with 10 bases between the two germline ends. This CDR3 spans 15 amino acids. The germline gives CDR1 LGHDT, CDR2 YNNKEL (reference sequence). The CDR3: CASSQVQMGNTEAFF. CDR3 DNA sequence: TGTGCCAGCAGCCAAGTTCAGATGGGGAACACTGAAGCTTTCTTT.

This clonotype appeared many times. This sequence joins TRBV20-1 and TRBJ1-3; no reliable D call. The CDR3 totals 14 residues. The germline CDR1 and CDR2 sequences are DFQATT and SNEGSKA (reference sequence). The V gene lost 4 bases and the J gene lost 3 bases, with 13 bases spanning the gap. CDR3 coding DNA: TGCAGTGCTACCTTGGGAAGCCTTGGAAACACCATATATTTT. Its protein product is CSATLGSLGNTIYF.

This clonotype was detected only a few times. The chain joins TRBV5-1 to TRBJ1-1, with D possibly TRBD1 on 5 matching bases. Germline CDR1 SGHRS, CDR2 YFSETQ. The CDR3 contains 13 residues. The V and J ends lost 5 bases and 3 bases respectively, with 11 bases between them. CDR3 amino acids: CASRPEGYTEAFF. CDR3 nucleotides: TGCGCCAGCAGGCCGGAGGGGTACACTGAAGCTTTCTTT.

This clonotype occurred many times. The chain uses TRBV11-2 and TRBJ2-3; unclear D gene. This CDR3 region has 15 residues. Trimming cost V 4 bases and J 0 bases, with 11 bases left between them. Germline lookup yields CDR1 SGHAT and CDR2 FQNNGV. CDR3 loop: CASSSDGHSTDTQYF. Written as DNA, the CDR3 is TGTGCCAGCAGCTCCGACGGGCATAGCACAGATACGCAGTATTTT.

This clonotype was counted many times. V is TRBV7-2 and J is TRBJ2-1; TRBD1 might be the D (5 bases). This CDR3 is 14 amino acids long. Germline V CDR1 and CDR2: SGHTA, FQGNSA. V was pared by 1 base and J by 15 bases, with 19 bases between. The CDR3 bases are TGTGCCAGCAGCTTAGATCAGGGCCCCTCGGGTCGGTTCTTC. This gives the protein CASSLDQGPSGRFF. Full variable domain (outside the CDR3, taken from reference TRBV7-2 and TRBJ2-1): GAGVSQSPSNKVTEKGKDVELRCDPISGHTALYWYRQSLGQGLEFLIYFQGNSAPDKSGLPSDRFSAERTGGSVSTLTIQRTQQEDSAVYLCASSLDQGPSGRFFGPGTRLTVL.

This clonotype was counted between two and nine times. V and J are TRBV18 and TRBJ2-3; 9 bases are shared with TRBD1. The V segment lost 6 bases and the J segment 2 bases; nucleotides outside the gene matches: 9. Germline V gives CDR1 KGHSH, CDR2 LQKENI. The CDR3 covers 16 residues. The CDR3 coding sequence is TGTGCCAGCTCCCCAACCGGGACAGGGACCACAGATACGCAGTATTTT. Translated: CASSPTGTGTTDTQYF.

This clonotype occurred many times. The gene calls are TRBV10-3 and TRBJ2-2; D is unclear. The CDR3 runs to 15 residues. The V gene's germline CDR1 is ENHRY and CDR2 SYGVKD. With 11 bases removed from V and 0 bases from J, the gap between germline ends came to 16 bases. Here the CDR3 reads CAVARLTSNTGELFF. The CDR3 nucleotides read TGTGCCGTGGCGCGGTTAACCTCGAACACCGGGGAGCTGTTTTTT.